This entry is about one T cell receptor (beta chain). The antigen remains undetermined. This sample is drawn from a study of human versus mouse CDR3 diversity and MHC coevolution. Study overall: Samples had between about 0.6 x 10^7 and 1.6 x 10^7 valid reads. Whole-study results and caveats: Roughly 1.5 million TCR beta clonotypes were estimated for humans, the largest repertoire. Clonal inequality was lowest in two of the three human donors.

Cells were CD45RO-negative CD62L-positive naive CD4 T cells sorted from PBMCs. Trimming at V came to 0 bases and at J to 6 bases, leaving 8 bases not matched to a gene. The CDR3 spans 16 residues. Germline V gives CDR1 MNHEY, CDR2 SVGAGI. Profiled with immunoSEQ multiplex PCR; TCRdb holds only in-frame clones, not every one. In the table there are about 80,000 clones, roughly 95% of which are singletons. The source of this sequence is a person between 25 and 70 years old in good health. Sequencing was carried out using naive CD4+ T cells from blood. The subset denotes: CD45RO-negative CD62L-positive naive CD4 T cells. This chain uses TRBV6-5 with TRBJ2-1; 7 nucleotides line up with TRBD1. In DNA form, the CDR3 reads TGTGCCAGCAGTTACTCCGGATCGGGACAGAGCAATGAGCAGTTCTTC. Its translation is CASSYSGSGQSNEQFF.